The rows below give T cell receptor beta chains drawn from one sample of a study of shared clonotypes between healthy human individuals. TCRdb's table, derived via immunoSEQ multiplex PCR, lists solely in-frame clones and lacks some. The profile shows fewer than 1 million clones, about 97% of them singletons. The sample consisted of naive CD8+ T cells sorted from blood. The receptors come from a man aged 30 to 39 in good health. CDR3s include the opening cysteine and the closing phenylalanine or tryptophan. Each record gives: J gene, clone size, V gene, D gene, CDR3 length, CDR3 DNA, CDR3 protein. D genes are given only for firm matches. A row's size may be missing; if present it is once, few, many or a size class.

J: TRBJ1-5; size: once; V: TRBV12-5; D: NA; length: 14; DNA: TGTGCTAGTGCCCATTCGAGAGGGAATCAGCCCCAGCATTTT; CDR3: CASAHSRGNQPQHF
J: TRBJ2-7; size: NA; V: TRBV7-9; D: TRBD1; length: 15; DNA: TGTGCCAGCAGCTTTAGCGGGACAGGGGAGGACGAGCAGTACTTC; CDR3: CASSFSGTGEDEQYF
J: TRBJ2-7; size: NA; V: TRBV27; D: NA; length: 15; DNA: TGTGCCAGCAGAGAAGCCGGGTGGAGCTCCTACGAGCAGTACTTC; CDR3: CASREAGWSSYEQYF
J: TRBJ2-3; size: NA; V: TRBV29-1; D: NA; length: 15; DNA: TGCAGCGCCGCAGGAACGCGCGCTAACACAGATACGCAGTATTTT; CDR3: CSAAGTRANTDTQYF
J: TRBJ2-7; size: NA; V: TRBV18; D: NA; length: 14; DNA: TGTGCCAGCTCCCACAGGGACATGCCTTACGAGCAGTACTTC; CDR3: CASSHRDMPYEQYF
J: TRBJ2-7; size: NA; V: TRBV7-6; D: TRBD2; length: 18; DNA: TGTGCCAGCAGCTCCGAAGCTCGTCTAGCGGGAGAATCCTACGAGCAGTACTTC; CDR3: CASSSEARLAGESYEQYF
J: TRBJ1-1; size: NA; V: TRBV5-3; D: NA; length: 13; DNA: TGTGCCAGAAGCCCCGCAGCTTACACTGAAGCTTTCTTT; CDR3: CARSPAAYTEAFF
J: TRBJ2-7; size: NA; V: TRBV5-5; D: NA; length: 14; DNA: TGTGCCAGCAGCCCGGACAGATATCCCTACGAGCAGTACTTC; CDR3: CASSPDRYPYEQYF
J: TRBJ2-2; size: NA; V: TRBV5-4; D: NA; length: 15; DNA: TGTGCCAGCAGCGAGACCGGGACAAACACCGGGGAGCTGTTTTTT; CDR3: CASSETGTNTGELFF
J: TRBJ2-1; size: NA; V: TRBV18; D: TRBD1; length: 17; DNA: TGTGCCAGCTCACTCCGGGACAGCGATAGCTCCTACAATGAGCAGTTCTTC; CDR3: CASSLRDSDSSYNEQFF
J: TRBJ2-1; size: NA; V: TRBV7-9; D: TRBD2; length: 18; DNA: TGTGCCAGCAGCTTCCCCCGACGCGGGGGAGACAATAACAATGAGCAGTTCTTC; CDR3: CASSFPRRGGDNNNEQFF
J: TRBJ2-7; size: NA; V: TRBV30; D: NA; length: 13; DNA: TGTGCCTGGAGTACAGGGGACTATTACGAGCAGTACTTC; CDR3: CAWSTGDYYEQYF
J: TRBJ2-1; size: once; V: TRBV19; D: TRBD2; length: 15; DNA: TGTGCCAGTAGTATACTAGCGGGAGTCAACAATGAGCAGTTCTTC; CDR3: CASSILAGVNNEQFF
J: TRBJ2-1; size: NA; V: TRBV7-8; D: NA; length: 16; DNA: TGTGCCAGCAGCTTAGCGTCCGGGTTAATTTACAATGAGCAGTTCTTC; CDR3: CASSLASGLIYNEQFF
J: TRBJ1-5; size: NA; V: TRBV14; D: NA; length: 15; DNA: TGTGCCAGCAGCCAAGGCCGGGCTCCCGGACAGCCCCAGCATTTT; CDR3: CASSQGRAPGQPQHF
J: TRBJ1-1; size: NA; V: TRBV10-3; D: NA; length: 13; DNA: TGTGCCATCAGTGAGTCGTTAGGAATTGAAGCTTTCTTT; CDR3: CAISESLGIEAFF
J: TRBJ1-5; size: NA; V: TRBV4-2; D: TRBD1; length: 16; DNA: TGTGCCAGCAGCCAAGCCAGACAGGGAGCTAATCAGCCCCAGCATTTT; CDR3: CASSQARQGANQPQHF
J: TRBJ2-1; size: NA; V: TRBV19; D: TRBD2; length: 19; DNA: TGTGCCAGTAGTACAGGACTAGCGGGAGCCGCCCTCGGGGACAATGAGCAGTTCTTC; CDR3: CASSTGLAGAALGDNEQFF
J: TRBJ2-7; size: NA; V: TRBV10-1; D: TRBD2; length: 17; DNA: TGCGCCAGCAGCTCGGGACTAGCGGGAGGGCCCGTCTACGAGCAGTACTTC; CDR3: CASSSGLAGGPVYEQYF
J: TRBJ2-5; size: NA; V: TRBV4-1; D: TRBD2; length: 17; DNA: TGCGCCAGCAGCCAAGATTTAGCGGGGGACGGGAGGGAGACCCAGTACTTC; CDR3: CASSQDLAGDGRETQYF
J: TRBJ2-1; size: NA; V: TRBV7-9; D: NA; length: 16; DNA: TGTGCCAGCAGCTCTCAGACCCGTCCCTCCTACAATGAGCAGTTCTTC; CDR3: CASSSQTRPSYNEQFF
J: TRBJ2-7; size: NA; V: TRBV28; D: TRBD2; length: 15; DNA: TGTGCCAGCAGCCGGATAGCGGGAGGCGTAAACGAGCAGTACTTC; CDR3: CASSRIAGGVNEQYF
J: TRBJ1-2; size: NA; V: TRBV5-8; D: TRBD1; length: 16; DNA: TGTGCCAGCAGCATTGACAGGGAGATCCAGTACTATGGCTACACCTTC; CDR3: CASSIDREIQYYGYTF
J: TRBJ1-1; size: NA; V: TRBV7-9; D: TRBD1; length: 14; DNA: TGTGCCAGCAGCTTTAACAGGGGGGACACTGAAGCTTTCTTT; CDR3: CASSFNRGDTEAFF